A selection of T cell receptor beta chains follows, all from one sample in a study of T cells in Graves' hyperthyroidism and ophthalmopathy. TCRdb passed the multiplex PCR reads through MiXCR, listing each CDR3 protein once. The profile covers roughly 170,000 distinct CDR3 sequences, with 9.4% appearing a single time and over 20% taken by the ten largest. Sequencing was performed on blood. These receptors were collected from a woman in her late teens or twenties with Graves' hyperthyroidism that later progressed to Graves' ophthalmopathy. CDR3s include the opening cysteine and the closing phenylalanine or tryptophan. The order of the fields is CDR3 protein, CDR3 DNA, V gene, clone size, J gene, D gene. D genes are given only for firm matches. The size field is filled for only some rows; it gives once, few, many or a size class.

CSVAGYYEQYF | TGCAGCGTTGCCGGGTACTACGAGCAGTACTTC | TRBV29-1 | many | TRBJ2-7 | .
CASSLKQGGSPLHF | TGTGCCAGCAGCTTAAAACAGGGAGGATCACCCCTCCACTTT | TRBV7-6 | many | TRBJ1-6 | .
CSARHREGPTYEQYF | TGCAGTGCTAGACACAGGGAAGGGCCGACCTACGAGCAGTACTTC | TRBV20-1 | many | TRBJ2-7 | .
CASSAGQGTDTQYF | TGTGCCAGTAGTGCGGGACAGGGAACAGATACGCAGTATTTT | TRBV19 | few | TRBJ2-3 | TRBD1
CASSPKRLSSTDTQYF | TGTGCCAGCAGCCCCAAAAGGCTTTCTAGCACAGATACGCAGTATTTT | TRBV7-9 | few | TRBJ2-3 | .
CASSSGPRGTEAFF | TGTGCCAGCAGCTCGGGCCCTAGGGGTACTGAAGCTTTCTTT | TRBV9 | many | TRBJ1-1 | .
CSAVSGTGYTEAFF | TGCAGTGCTGTTTCCGGGACAGGGTACACTGAAGCTTTCTTT | TRBV20-1 | many | TRBJ1-1 | TRBD1
CSVGTGSYEQYF | TGCAGCGTAGGGACAGGGTCCTACGAGCAGTACTTC | TRBV29-1 | many | TRBJ2-7 | TRBD1
CASSRGGRASYNEQFF | TGTGCCAGCAGCCGAGGCGGGAGGGCCAGCTACAATGAGCAGTTCTTC | TRBV11-2 | many | TRBJ2-1 | TRBD2
CSARGLAGGLTGELFF | TGCAGTGCTAGAGGGCTAGCGGGGGGCCTCACCGGGGAGCTGTTTTTT | TRBV20-1 | . | TRBJ2-2 | TRBD2
CASSLQQGYEQYF | TGTGCCAGCAGCTTACAACAGGGCTACGAGCAGTACTTC | TRBV7-9 | many | TRBJ2-7 | .
CASSDRTGNGYTF | TGTGCCAGCAGCGATCGGACAGGGAATGGCTACACCTTC | TRBV7-9 | many | TRBJ1-2 | TRBD1
CASSQGFSPLHF | TGTGCCAGCAGTCAGGGTTTTTCACCCCTCCACTTT | TRBV9 | . | TRBJ1-6 | .
CASSERANYGYTF | TGTGCCAGCAGTGAGAGAGCTAACTATGGCTACACCTTC | TRBV6-1 | many | TRBJ1-2 | .
CAWSLARSGGSYNEQFF | TGTGCCTGGAGTCTGGCCCGGAGCGGGGGGTCCTACAATGAGCAGTTCTTC | TRBV30 | many | TRBJ2-1 | TRBD2
CAWSGGQSYNEQFF | TGTGCCTGGAGCGGCGGCCAATCCTACAATGAGCAGTTCTTC | TRBV30 | many | TRBJ2-1 | .
CAGRTSGGTTGELFF | TGTGCCGGCAGGACTAGCGGGGGGACGACCGGGGAGCTGTTTTTT | TRBV12-3/TRBV12-4 | many | TRBJ2-2 | TRBD2
CASTRTGDPYEQYF | TGTGCCAGCACCCGGACAGGGGATCCATACGAGCAGTACTTC | TRBV11-2 | many | TRBJ2-7 | TRBD1
CASSWGPAGRNEQFF | TGTGCCAGCAGTTGGGGGCCTGCTGGGAGGAATGAGCAGTTCTTC | TRBV5-6 | few | TRBJ2-1 | .
CSAPSGARNIQYF | TGCAGTGCTCCCAGTGGCGCGAGAAACATTCAGTACTTC | TRBV20-1 | many | TRBJ2-4 | .
CASSFRGRISSGANVLTF | TGTGCCAGCAGCTTTAGGGGCCGTATCAGCTCTGGGGCCAACGTCCTGACTTTC | TRBV7-9 | . | TRBJ2-6 | .
CASSLTGTSNTGELFF | TGTGCCAGCAGTCTCACCGGGACTTCAAACACCGGGGAGCTGTTTTTT | TRBV7-7 | many | TRBJ2-2 | .
CASSGQGGTDTQYF | TGTGCCAGCAGCGGACAGGGAGGGACAGATACGCAGTATTTT | TRBV2 | many | TRBJ2-3 | .
CASSQGLSEDF | TGTGCCAGCAGCCAAGGACTTTCTGAGGACTTC | TRBV3-1 | many | TRBJ2-5 | .